This T cell receptor (beta chain) was identified during a study of CD8 T cells in ankylosing spondylitis. This clonotype occurred many times. TCRdb processed the 5' RACE reads anew with MiXCR; each CDR3 protein has one entry. The sample has about 240,000 distinct CDR3 sequences, 8% to 9.5% seen once. Sequencing was performed on blood, either unsorted or a sorted T cell fraction (not recorded which). The TCR originated in a male donor with ankylosing spondylitis or in good health (not recorded which).

CDR3 residues: CASSVGRDSTNEQFF. Written as DNA, the CDR3 is TGTGCCAGCAGCGTAGGAAGGGACTCCACCAATGAGCAGTTCTTC. The chain joins TRBV9 to TRBJ2-1; perhaps TRBD2 as D (6 bases). The V gene's germline CDR1 is SGDLS and CDR2 YYNGEE. Trimming pared 0 bases from V and 6 bases from J, leaving 13 bases between. The CDR3 totals 15 residues.